The next 25 T cell receptor beta chains were all read from a single sample in a study of beta chain features in type 1 diabetes. Study conclusions and caveats: Shorter TCRB CDR3s, moderately but significantly so, marked every one of the four CD4+ subsets in Type 1 diabetes patients.

No antigen has been identified for these receptors. The entirety of the isolated RNA underwent reverse transcription, so expressed TCRB transcripts were sequenced. Clones were read by immunoSEQ multiplex PCR, and TCRdb kept only the in-frame ones, dropping some. The sample records about 270,000 clones, 13% to 15% being singletons. The material sequenced was naive CD4+ T cells from blood. The receptor set was obtained from a man aged 30 to 39 with type 1 diabetes.

This clone turned up a few times. V and J are TRBV7-2 and TRBJ2-1; D is undetermined. CDR3 size: 15 residues. Trimming removed 4 bases at V and 0 bases at J, with 10 bases between. Germline loops: CDR1 SGHTA, CDR2 FQGNSA. The CDR3 sequence is CASSSEWSSYNEQFF. Written as DNA, the CDR3 is TGTGCCAGCAGCTCCGAGTGGAGCTCCTACAATGAGCAGTTCTTC.

The chain recombines TRBV4-2 with TRBJ2-3; D gene uncertain. Germline CDR1 is LGHNA and CDR2 is YNFKEQ. This CDR3 has 13 amino acids. Trimming pared 0 bases from V and 3 bases from J, leaving 4 bases between. CDR3 coding DNA: TGTGCCAGCAGCCAAGATCGGACAGATACGCAGTATTTT. Translated, it gives CASSQDRTDTQYF.

The chain carries TRBV6-1 and TRBJ1-1, with 8 bases matching TRBD1. The CDR3 is made up of 12 amino acids. Germline values: CDR1 MNHNS, CDR2 SASEGT. V trimming: 6 bases; J trimming: 6 bases; junction bases outside the gene matches: 3. The chain's CDR3 is CASSDRGAEAFF. Written as DNA, the CDR3 is TGTGCCAGCAGCGACAGGGGAGCTGAAGCTTTCTTT.

The chain combines TRBV10-3 with TRBJ2-1; 8 nucleotides match TRBD1. CDR3 length equals 16 residues. Germline V gives CDR1 ENHRY, CDR2 SYGVKD. V dropped 4 bases and J dropped 4; count of bases not matched to a gene: 9. The CDR3 bases are TGTGCCATCAGTGTCTCGACAGGGGCGTTTTACAATGAGCAGTTCTTC. This gives the protein CAISVSTGAFYNEQFF.

This clone was seen more than once but under ten times. The gene calls are TRBV25-1 and TRBJ2-2; the match to TRBD2 covers 8 bases. Germline V gives CDR1 MGHDK, CDR2 SYGVNS. The V segment lost 3 bases and the J segment 6 bases; nucleotides outside the gene matches: 9. This CDR3 has 16 residues. This CDR3 reads CASSDLAGGFPGELFF. Written as DNA, the CDR3 is TGTGCCAGCAGTGATCTAGCGGGTGGCTTCCCCGGGGAGCTGTTTTTT.

J is TRBJ2-3 and V is TRBV10-3; 9 bases match TRBD1. The J segment lost 2 bases and the V segment lost 9 bases, leaving 6 bases of the junction unmatched. The CDR3 sequence is 14 residues long. Germline lookup yields CDR1 ENHRY and CDR2 SYGVKD. The CDR3 DNA is TGTGCCATAAACAGGGGGCTAACCACAGATACGCAGTATTTT. This sequence encodes CAINRGLTTDTQYF.

This clone was counted between two and nine times. The V call is TRBV7-9, the J call TRBJ2-3; no reliable D call. Trimming left V 8 bases short and J 4 bases short, with 16 bases between. The CDR3 contains 14 residues. In germline, CDR1 is SEHNR, CDR2 FQNEAQ (reference sequence). CDR3 DNA sequence: TGTGCCAGCGGCTCCCCCCCTCCCCCAGATACGCAGTATTTT. It yields the protein CASGSPPPPDTQYF.

The table lists this clone with a few counts. The gene calls are TRBV5-6 and TRBJ1-2, with D maybe TRBD1 (5 bases). Trimming took 4 bases from V and 7 from J, leaving 17 bases between them. This CDR3 contains 14 residues. Germline CDR1 SGHDT, CDR2 YYEEEE. The CDR3: CASSDMPGRSGYTF. In nucleotides, the CDR3 is TGTGCCAGCAGCGACATGCCAGGGCGTAGTGGCTACACCTTC.

V usage is TRBV15 and J usage is TRBJ1-5; D uncertain. The V end lost 0 bases, the J end lost 0 bases, and 9 bases lay between the germline ends. CDR1 LNHNV and CDR2 YYDKDF come from the germline V gene (reference sequence). The CDR3 is made up of 16 amino acids. CDR3 region: CATSRDRGYSNQPQHF. CDR3 sequence (DNA): TGTGCCACCAGCAGAGACCGAGGGTATAGCAATCAGCCCCAGCATTTT. The full variable domain, completed using reference TRBV15 and TRBJ1-5, is DAMVIQNPRYQVTQFGKPVTLSCSQTLNHNVMYWYQQKSSQAPKLLFHYYDKDFNNEADTPDNFQSRRPNTSFCFLDIRSPGLGDTAMYLCATSRDRGYSNQPQHFGDGTRLSIL.

This clone was seen a handful of times. The V and J genes are TRBV5-1 and TRBJ1-1; no firm D call. The CDR3 runs 14 residues. The V gene's germline CDR1 is SGHRS and CDR2 YFSETQ. Trimming stripped 0 bases from V and 4 bases from J, with 10 bases between. CDR3 in DNA: TGCGCCAGCAGCTTGGAACGTGGCAGCACTGAAGCTTTCTTT. Protein sequence: CASSLERGSTEAFF.

This chain connects TRBV7-9 to TRBJ2-1; 13 bases fit TRBD2. V gave up 5 bases and J gave up 2 bases; unmatched junction bases: 3. Germline-derived CDR1 and CDR2 are SEHNR and FQNEAQ (reference sequence). The CDR3 covers 16 residues. The CDR3 loop is CASSPGTSGAYNEQFF. The CDR3 region has the DNA TGTGCCAGCAGCCCCGGGACTAGCGGGGCCTACAATGAGCAGTTCTTC.

This clone appeared a few times. V usage is TRBV11-1 and J usage is TRBJ2-7; the match to TRBD1 covers 8 bases. V lost 6 bases to trimming and J lost 3 bases; unmatched junction nucleotides: 4. CDR3 size: 13 residues. Germline V CDR1 and CDR2: SGHAT, FQDESV (reference sequence). CDR3 loop: CASSSGTGYEQYF. Written as DNA, the CDR3 is TGTGCCAGCAGTTCCGGGACAGGCTACGAGCAGTACTTC.

This clone was observed a few times. The rearrangement joins TRBV18 to TRBJ1-5, with 9 bases identical to TRBD1. J was trimmed by 6 bases and V by 3 bases; bases with no gene match: 6. Germline-derived CDR1 and CDR2 are KGHSH and LQKENI. This CDR3 is 15 amino acids long. As DNA, the CDR3 is TGTGCCAGCTCACCGCAGGGACAGGGAGGTCAGCCCCAGCATTTT. Translation: CASSPQGQGGQPQHF.

The chain joins TRBV11-2 to TRBJ2-1, with 10 positions matching TRBD2. Unmatched junction bases numbered 8, after V lost 6 bases and J lost 6 bases. CDR3 length: 15 amino acids. Germline-derived CDR1 and CDR2 are SGHAT and FQNNGV. CDR3 loop: CASRSLAGVSNEQFF. In nucleotides, the CDR3 is TGTGCCAGCAGATCTCTAGCGGGAGTCAGCAATGAGCAGTTCTTC.

The chain recombines TRBV19 with TRBJ1-2; tentative D call: TRBD1 (5 bases). Trimming cost V 7 bases and J 0 bases, with 9 bases left between them. Germline V CDR1 and CDR2: LNHDA, SQIVND (reference sequence). The CDR3 loop spans 13 amino acids. The CDR3 bases are TGTGCCAGTACCGACAGTACTAACTATGGCTACACCTTC. It translates to CASTDSTNYGYTF.

This clone was seen a few times. This rearrangement joins TRBV7-2 to TRBJ2-2; D not resolved. This CDR3 spans 14 amino acids. Germline V gene lookup returns CDR1 SGHTA and CDR2 FQGNSA. Trimming left V 3 bases short and J 2 bases short, with 7 bases between. The DNA for the CDR3 is TGTGCCAGCAGCTTTAGAGCCAACACCGGGGAGCTGTTTTTT. Amino acids: CASSFRANTGELFF.

This clone was recorded a few times. V and J are TRBV5-1 and TRBJ2-7; TRBD2 aligns across 7 bases. V shed 4 bases, J shed 0 bases, and the junction held 16 bases outside the gene matches. Germline loops: CDR1 SGHRS, CDR2 YFSETQ. There are 18 residues in the CDR3. The CDR3 here is CASSPIPSSGRSSYEQYF. The CDR3 DNA reads as TGCGCCAGCAGCCCCATCCCCTCTAGCGGTCGCAGCTCCTACGAGCAGTACTTC. Looking up the rest from reference TRBV5-1 and TRBJ2-7 gives the full variable domain: KAGVTQTPRYLIKTRGQQVTLSCSPISGHRSVSWYQQTPGQGLQFLFEYFSETQRNKGNFPGRFSGRQFSNSRSEMNVSTLELGDSALYLCASSPIPSSGRSSYEQYFGPGTRLTVT.

This clone has just a few counts. The V gene is TRBV14, the J gene TRBJ2-2, with a possible D match to TRBD2 (5 bases). V lost 2 bases, J lost 4 bases, and 11 bases lay in between. Looked up from germline, CDR1 is SGHDN and CDR2 is FVKESK. The CDR3 is 15 amino acids. The CDR3 region is CASSQFGSRTGELFF. CDR3 nucleotides: TGTGCCAGCAGCCAATTTGGGAGTCGCACCGGGGAGCTGTTTTTT.

CDR3 protein: CASSQEGGLAGVHNEQFF. Here the CDR3 DNA reads TGCGCCAGCAGCCAAGAGGGGGGACTAGCGGGAGTCCATAATGAGCAGTTCTTC. The chain carries TRBV4-1 and TRBJ2-1; 14 nucleotides line up with TRBD2. Losses at the gene ends were 0 bases for V and 7 bases for J; bases not matched to a gene: 8. Germline values: CDR1 MGHRA, CDR2 YSYEKL. CDR3 size: 18 residues.

The chain carries TRBV7-2 and TRBJ2-7, with 11 bases fitting TRBD1. With V trimmed by 5 bases and J by 6 bases, 9 bases remained unmatched. Germline CDR1 is SGHTA and CDR2 is FQGNSA. The CDR3 runs 15 residues. The CDR3, as DNA: TGTGCCAGCAGCGCCTGGGACAGGGGGAAAGGCGAGCAGTACTTC. Translated, it gives CASSAWDRGKGEQYF.

The V and J genes are TRBV2 and TRBJ2-7, with 7 bases aligning to TRBD1. The germline gives CDR1 SNHLY, CDR2 FYNNEI. The V and J ends lost 7 bases and 2 bases, in that order; junction bases with no gene match: 8. This CDR3 contains 14 residues. CDR3 residues: CASMEKGQTYEQYF. The CDR3 region has the DNA TGTGCCAGCATGGAGAAGGGACAGACCTACGAGCAGTACTTC.

This clone was detected a few times. The chain links TRBV5-4 to TRBJ2-1, with TRBD2 matching 13 bases. The CDR3 runs to 15 residues. V lost 0 bases to trimming and J lost 7 bases; unmatched junction nucleotides: 1. Germline V lookup: CDR1 SGHNT, CDR2 YYREEE (reference sequence). Here the CDR3 reads CASSLGGLAGNEQFF. The DNA for the CDR3 is TGTGCCAGCAGCTTGGGGGGACTAGCGGGGAATGAGCAGTTCTTC.

This clone has more than one count but fewer than ten. This sequence joins TRBV28 and TRBJ2-7, with 7 bases matching TRBD2. Germline V lookup: CDR1 MDHEN, CDR2 SYDVKM. The CDR3 runs 14 residues. With 2 bases clipped from V and 10 bases from J, the junction kept 11 bases outside the gene matches. The CDR3 reads CASSLAGAANLQYF. For the CDR3, the DNA is TGTGCCAGCAGTTTAGCGGGAGCGGCCAATCTCCAGTACTTC.

This clone was recorded a few times. V gene TRBV29-1 combines with J gene TRBJ2-1; TRBD1 matches at 7 bases. Germline CDR1 reads SQVTM; CDR2 reads ANQGSEA. With V trimmed by 3 bases and J by 0 bases, 8 bases remained unmatched. The CDR3 extends over 16 amino acids. Written as DNA, the CDR3 is TGCAGCGTTGATGGCCTGGGACAGAGCTCCTACAATGAGCAGTTCTTC. This codes for CSVDGLGQSSYNEQFF.

CDR3 region: CASSLLGGKAGYTF. CDR3 sequence (DNA): TGTGCCAGCAGCTTACTGGGAGGGAAGGCTGGCTACACCTTC. This chain uses TRBV5-4 with TRBJ1-2; D gene unclear. From germline, CDR1 is SGHNT and CDR2 YYREEE (reference sequence). The V gene lost 2 bases and the J gene lost 7 bases, with 15 bases spanning the gap. The CDR3 runs to 14 residues.